This T cell receptor beta chain was recorded in a study of cytomegalovirus exposure and HLA in healthy donors. At the level of the study: An early release of data contained approximately 80 million unique TCRs, which came from HLA-typed donors.

Trimming removed 4 bases from V and 8 bases from J, with 14 bases in between. CDR1 and CDR2 (germline): SNHLY, FYNNEI. The CDR3 has 14 amino acids. The primer mix had 60 Vbeta and 13 Jbeta primers. In the source study's methods: Roughly 11 million shared chains were among approximately 80 million unique TCR beta chains counted in a later analysis. Measured with immunoSEQ multiplex PCR; TCRdb has only the in-frame clones, and not every one. V and J calls and clone size are those listed in that table; D and trimming were worked out from the DNA. The sample yields 70,000 to 85,000 clones, roughly 72% seen once. Findings of the study overall: Among CMV-associated TCR beta chains, most appeared HLA-restricted in a later analysis. Further analysis, carried out later, found HLA-associated TCR beta chains more clonally expanded than equally common other chains.

As to this clone: Its target is not known.

The receptor comes from a man aged 35-49 years in good health and CMV-seropositive. The genes are TRBV2 and TRBJ1-4; maybe TRBD1 (5 bases). The sequenced sample consisted of PBMCs. The CDR3 spells CASSVQDMGEKLFF. As DNA, the CDR3 is TGTGCCAGCAGTGTGCAGGACATGGGCGAAAAACTGTTTTTT.